The clone carrying this T cell receptor (beta chain) has at least ten counts. Its antigen is not known. The entry originates in a study of Ad26.COV2.S vaccination and SARS-CoV-2 variants. Study observations and caveats: Vaccinated and placebo-treated recipients had similar non-spike TCR breadth. Total responses of T cells may have been underestimated by the analyses of TCR breadth and depth. Vaccine recipients surpassed placebo recipients in spike-specific TCR breadth. Substantial breadth was reported for post-vaccination spike-specific CD8+ and CD4+ T cells.

CDR1 and CDR2 from the germline V gene are MDHEN and SYDVKM. The length of the CDR3 is 16 residues. J gave up 4 bases and V 5 bases, and 13 bases lay outside the gene matches. Sequenced by immunoSEQ multiplex PCR; TCRdb stores in-frame clones only, minus some. Of about 94,000 clones listed, roughly 85% were seen once; the top ten hold 15% to 20%. The starting material was peripheral blood, obtained after recovery from COVID-19. The V gene is TRBV28, the J gene TRBJ1-2; 7 bases align to TRBD1. This clonotype originated in a human donor who had recovered from COVID-19. The CDR3 DNA reads as TGTGCCAGCAGTAAATCTAACAGGGGTCGAGGCTATGGCTACACCTTC. Its protein is CASSKSNRGRGYGYTF.